This T cell receptor (beta chain) stems from a study of T cell responses to AZD1222 COVID-19 vaccine. The study, taken as a whole, reports: The study reported that nearly half of spike-specific TCRs target unmutated variant regions. Donors, mostly white British, included more females; clonal diversity was possibly underestimated. Baseline seropositives among AZD1222 recipients totaled only five to seven. No day 14 peak samples; only post-peak repertoires were characterized.

The V and J ends lost 0 bases and 6 bases, in that order; junction bases with no gene match: 3. This CDR3 comprises 13 residues. From germline, CDR1 is SGHKS and CDR2 YYEKEE (reference sequence). The table came from immunoSEQ multiplex PCR; TCRdb's copy has only in-frame clones and leaves some out. The sample consists of about 120,000 clones, over 75% of them appearing once. A note on this clone: Its antigen is still unknown.

The source material was peripheral blood, sampled on day 0 of AZD1222 vaccination. The TCR originated in an adult in good health. This chain uses TRBV5-5 with TRBJ2-7; 7 bases match TRBD2. The CDR3 is CASSLERGSEQYF. The CDR3 nucleotides are TGTGCCAGCAGCTTGGAGCGGGGTAGCGAGCAGTACTTC.